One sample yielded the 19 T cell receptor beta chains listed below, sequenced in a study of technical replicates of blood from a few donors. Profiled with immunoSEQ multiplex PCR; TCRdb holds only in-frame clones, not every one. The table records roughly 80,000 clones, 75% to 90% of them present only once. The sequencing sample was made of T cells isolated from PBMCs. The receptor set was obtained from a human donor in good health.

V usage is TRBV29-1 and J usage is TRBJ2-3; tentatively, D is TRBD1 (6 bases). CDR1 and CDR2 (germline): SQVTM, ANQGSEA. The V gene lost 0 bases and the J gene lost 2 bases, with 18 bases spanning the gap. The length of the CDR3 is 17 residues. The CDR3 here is CSVEEPEYAGVTDTQYF. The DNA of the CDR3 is TGCAGCGTTGAAGAACCTGAATACGCAGGGGTCACAGATACGCAGTATTTT.

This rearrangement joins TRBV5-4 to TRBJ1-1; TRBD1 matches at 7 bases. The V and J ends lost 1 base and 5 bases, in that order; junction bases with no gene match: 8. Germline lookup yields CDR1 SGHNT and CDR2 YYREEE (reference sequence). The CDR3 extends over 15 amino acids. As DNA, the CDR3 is TGTGCCAGCAGCTTGCCGACAGGGATAATTACTGAAGCTTTCTTT. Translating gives CASSLPTGIITEAFF.

The chain's CDR3 is CASSLTLRSSYNEQFF. The CDR3 DNA reads as TGTGCCAGCAGCTTAACATTACGCAGCTCCTACAATGAGCAGTTCTTC. This chain joins TRBV7-2 and TRBJ2-1; D is ambiguous. The V gene's germline CDR1 is SGHTA and CDR2 FQGNSA. Between the trimmed V and J ends, which lost 2 bases and 0 bases, there was a span of 11 bases. The CDR3 spans 16 residues.

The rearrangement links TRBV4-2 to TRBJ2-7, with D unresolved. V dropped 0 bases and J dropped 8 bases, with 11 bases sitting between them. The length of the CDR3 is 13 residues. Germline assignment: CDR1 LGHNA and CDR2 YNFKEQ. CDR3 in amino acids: CASSQDLGSKQYF. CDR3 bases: TGTGCCAGCAGCCAAGATCTCGGTAGCAAGCAGTACTTC.

The CDR3 loop is CASSPQWGGIEQYF. The DNA for the CDR3 is TGTGCCAGCAGCCCGCAATGGGGGGGGATCGAGCAGTACTTC. V gene TRBV4-2 combines with J gene TRBJ2-7; 7 nucleotides line up with TRBD2. The length of the CDR3 is 14 residues. Per the germline V gene, CDR1 is LGHNA and CDR2 is YNFKEQ. Trimming cost V 4 bases and J 6 bases; bases outside gene matches: 9.

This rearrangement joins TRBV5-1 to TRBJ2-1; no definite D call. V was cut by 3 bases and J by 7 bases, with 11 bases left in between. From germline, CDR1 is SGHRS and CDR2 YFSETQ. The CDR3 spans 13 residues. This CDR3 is CASSWAMANEQFF. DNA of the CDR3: TGCGCCAGCAGCTGGGCCATGGCGAATGAGCAGTTCTTC.

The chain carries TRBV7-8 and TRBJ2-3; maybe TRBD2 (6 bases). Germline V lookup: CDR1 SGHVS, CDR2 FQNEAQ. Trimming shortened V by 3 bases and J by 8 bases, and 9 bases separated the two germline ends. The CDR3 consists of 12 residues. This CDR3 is CASSLGTLTQYF. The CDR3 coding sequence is TGTGCCAGCAGCTTGGGGACTCTTACGCAGTATTTT.

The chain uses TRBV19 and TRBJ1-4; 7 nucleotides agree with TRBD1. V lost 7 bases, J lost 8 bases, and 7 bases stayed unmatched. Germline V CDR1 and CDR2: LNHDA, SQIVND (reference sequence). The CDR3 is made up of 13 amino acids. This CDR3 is CASTRQGWEKLFF. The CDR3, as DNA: TGTGCCAGTACGCGACAGGGTTGGGAAAAACTGTTTTTT.

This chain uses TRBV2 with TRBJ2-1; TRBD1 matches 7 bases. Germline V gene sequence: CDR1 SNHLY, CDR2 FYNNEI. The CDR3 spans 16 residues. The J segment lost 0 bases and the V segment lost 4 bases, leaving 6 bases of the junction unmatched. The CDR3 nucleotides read TGTGCCAGCAGTGGAGGGGGCGCCCGCTCCTACAATGAGCAGTTCTTC. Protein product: CASSGGGARSYNEQFF.

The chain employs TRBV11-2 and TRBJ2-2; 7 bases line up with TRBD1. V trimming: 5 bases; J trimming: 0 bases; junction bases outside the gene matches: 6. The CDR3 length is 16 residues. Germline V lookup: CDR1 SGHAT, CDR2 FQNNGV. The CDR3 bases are TGTGCCAGCAGCATCGGACAGGCCGCGAACACCGGGGAGCTGTTTTTT. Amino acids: CASSIGQAANTGELFF. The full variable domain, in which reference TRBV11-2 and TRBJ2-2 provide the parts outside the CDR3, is EAGVAQSPRYKIIEKRQSVAFWCNPISGHATLYWYQQILGQGPKLLIQFQNNGVVDDSQLPKDRFSAERLKGVDSTLKIQPAKLEDSAVYLCASSIGQAANTGELFFGEGSRLTVL.

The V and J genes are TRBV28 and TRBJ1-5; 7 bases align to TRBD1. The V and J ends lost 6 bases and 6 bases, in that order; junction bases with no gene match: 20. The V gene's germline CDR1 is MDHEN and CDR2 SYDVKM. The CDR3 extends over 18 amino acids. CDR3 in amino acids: CASSSGINYYRGGQPQHF. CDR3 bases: TGTGCCAGCAGCTCAGGGATTAATTATTACAGGGGAGGTCAGCCCCAGCATTTT.

CDR3 sequence: CASSNGRKRTPWETQYF. CDR3 sequence (DNA): TGTGCCAGCAGCAACGGTCGGAAGCGGACCCCATGGGAGACCCAGTACTTC. The gene calls are TRBV27 and TRBJ2-5; D is perhaps TRBD2 (5 bases). With 6 bases removed from V and 5 bases from J, the gap between germline ends came to 25 bases. Germline lookup yields CDR1 MNHEY and CDR2 SMNVEV (reference sequence). CDR3 length equals 17 residues.

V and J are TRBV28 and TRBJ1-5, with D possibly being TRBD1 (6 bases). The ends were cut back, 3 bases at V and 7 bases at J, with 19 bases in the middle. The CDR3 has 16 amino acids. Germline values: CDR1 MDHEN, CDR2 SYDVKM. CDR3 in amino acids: CASSFRGQSNRQPQHF. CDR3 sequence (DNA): TGTGCCAGCAGTTTTAGAGGACAGAGCAATCGGCAGCCCCAGCATTTT.

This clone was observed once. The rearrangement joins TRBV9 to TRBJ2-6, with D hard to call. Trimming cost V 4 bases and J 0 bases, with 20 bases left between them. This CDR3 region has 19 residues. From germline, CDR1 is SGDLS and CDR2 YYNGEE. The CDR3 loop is CASSLSIVSFLSGANVLTF. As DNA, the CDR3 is TGTGCCAGCAGCCTGTCTATAGTAAGTTTTCTCTCTGGGGCCAACGTCCTGACTTTC.

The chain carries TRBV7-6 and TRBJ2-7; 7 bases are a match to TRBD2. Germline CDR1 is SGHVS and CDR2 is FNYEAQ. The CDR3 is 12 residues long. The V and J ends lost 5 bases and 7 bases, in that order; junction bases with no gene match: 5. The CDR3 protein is CASSQWGGEQYF. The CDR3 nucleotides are TGTGCCAGCAGCCAATGGGGGGGGGAGCAGTACTTC.

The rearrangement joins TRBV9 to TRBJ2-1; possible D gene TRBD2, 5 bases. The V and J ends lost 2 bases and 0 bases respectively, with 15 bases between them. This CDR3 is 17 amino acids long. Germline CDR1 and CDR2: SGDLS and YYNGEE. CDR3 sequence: CASSVPMSGTSYNEQFF. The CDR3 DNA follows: TGTGCCAGCAGCGTCCCTATGAGCGGTACCTCCTACAATGAGCAGTTCTTC.

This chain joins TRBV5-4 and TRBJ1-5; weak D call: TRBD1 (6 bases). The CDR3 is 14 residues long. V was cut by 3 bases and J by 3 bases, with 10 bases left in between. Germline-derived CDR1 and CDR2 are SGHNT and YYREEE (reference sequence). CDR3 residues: CASSSDRDNQPQHF. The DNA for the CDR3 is TGTGCCAGCAGCTCGGACAGAGACAATCAGCCCCAGCATTTT.

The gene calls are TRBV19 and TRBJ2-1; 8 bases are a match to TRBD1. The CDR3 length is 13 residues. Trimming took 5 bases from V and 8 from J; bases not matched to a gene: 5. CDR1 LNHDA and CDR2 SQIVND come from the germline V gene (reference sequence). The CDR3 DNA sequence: TGTGCCAGTAGTTTGACAGGGGACCATGAGCAGTTCTTC. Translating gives CASSLTGDHEQFF. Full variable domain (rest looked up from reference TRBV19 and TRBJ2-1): DGGITQSPKYLFRKEGQNVTLSCEQNLNHDAMYWYRQDPGQGLRLIYYSQIVNDFQKGDIAEGYSVSREKKESFPLTVTSAQKNPTAFYLCASSLTGDHEQFFGPGTRLTVL.

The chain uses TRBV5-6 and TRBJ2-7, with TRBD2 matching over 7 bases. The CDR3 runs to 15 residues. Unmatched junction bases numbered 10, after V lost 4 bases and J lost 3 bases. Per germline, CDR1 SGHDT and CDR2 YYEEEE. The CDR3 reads CASSEGLAEFYEQYF. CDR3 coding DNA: TGTGCCAGCAGCGAAGGGCTAGCGGAGTTCTACGAGCAGTACTTC.